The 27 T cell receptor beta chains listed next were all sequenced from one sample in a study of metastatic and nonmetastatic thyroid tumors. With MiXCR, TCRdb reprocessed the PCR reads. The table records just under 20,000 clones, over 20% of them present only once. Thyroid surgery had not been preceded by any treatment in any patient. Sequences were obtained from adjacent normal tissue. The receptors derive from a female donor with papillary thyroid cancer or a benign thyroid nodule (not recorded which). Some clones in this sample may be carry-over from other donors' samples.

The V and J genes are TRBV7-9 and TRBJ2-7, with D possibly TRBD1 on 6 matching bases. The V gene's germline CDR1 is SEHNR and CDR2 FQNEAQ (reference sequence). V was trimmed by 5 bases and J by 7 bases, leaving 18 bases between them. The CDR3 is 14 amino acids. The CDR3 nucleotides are TGTGCCAGCAGCCGCCCTGAGGGGGTGGGTGAGCAGTACTTC. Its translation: CASSRPEGVGEQYF.

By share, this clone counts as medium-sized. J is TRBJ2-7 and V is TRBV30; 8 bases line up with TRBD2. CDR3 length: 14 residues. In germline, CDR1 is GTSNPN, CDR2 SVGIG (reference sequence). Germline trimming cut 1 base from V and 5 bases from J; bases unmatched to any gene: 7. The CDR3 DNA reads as TGTGCCTGGAGTGAAGCGGGAGCGGCCCACGAGCAGTACTTC. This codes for CAWSEAGAAHEQYF.

This CDR3 reads CASGFGGSEAFF. The DNA for the CDR3 is TGTGCTAGTGGGTTTGGGGGGTCAGAAGCTTTCTTT. The chain uses TRBV12-5 and TRBJ1-1, with D tentatively TRBD1 (5 bases). V dropped 6 bases and J dropped 8 bases, with 13 bases sitting between them. The length of the CDR3 is 12 residues. Germline loops: CDR1 LGHNT, CDR2 FRNRAP.

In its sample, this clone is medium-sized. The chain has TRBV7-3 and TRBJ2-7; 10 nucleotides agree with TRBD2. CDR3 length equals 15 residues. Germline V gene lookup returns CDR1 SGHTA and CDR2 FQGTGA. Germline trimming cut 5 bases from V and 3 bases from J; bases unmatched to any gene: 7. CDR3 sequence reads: CASSKLAGLDYEQYF. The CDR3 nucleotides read TGTGCCAGCAGCAAACTAGCGGGGCTGGACTACGAGCAGTACTTC. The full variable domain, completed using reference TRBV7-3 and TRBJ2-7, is GAGVSQTPSNKVTEKGKYVELRCDPISGHTALYWYRQSLGQGPEFLIYFQGTGAADDSGLPNDRFFAVRPEGSVSTLKIQRTERGDSAVYLCASSKLAGLDYEQYFGPGTRLTVT.

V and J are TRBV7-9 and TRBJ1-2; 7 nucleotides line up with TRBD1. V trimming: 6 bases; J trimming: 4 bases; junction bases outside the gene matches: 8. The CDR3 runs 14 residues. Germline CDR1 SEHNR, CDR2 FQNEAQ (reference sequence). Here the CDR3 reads CASSPGQNLYGYTF. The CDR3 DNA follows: TGTGCCAGCAGTCCGGGACAGAACCTCTATGGCTACACCTTC.

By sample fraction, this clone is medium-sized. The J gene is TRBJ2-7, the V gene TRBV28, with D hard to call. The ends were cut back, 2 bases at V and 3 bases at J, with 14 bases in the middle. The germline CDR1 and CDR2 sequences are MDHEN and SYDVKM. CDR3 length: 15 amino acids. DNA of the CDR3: TGTGCCAGCAGTTTAGCTGGGTCTACAGACTACGAGCAGTACTTC. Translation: CASSLAGSTDYEQYF.

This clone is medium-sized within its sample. The CDR3 here is CASSLSPTGAHEQYF. The CDR3, as DNA: TGTGCCAGCAGTTTATCGCCAACAGGGGCGCACGAGCAGTACTTC. The V call is TRBV27, the J call TRBJ2-7; 7 nucleotides align to TRBD1. CDR3 size: 15 residues. Germline V gives CDR1 MNHEY, CDR2 SMNVEV (reference sequence). J was trimmed by 5 bases and V by 0 bases; bases with no gene match: 7.

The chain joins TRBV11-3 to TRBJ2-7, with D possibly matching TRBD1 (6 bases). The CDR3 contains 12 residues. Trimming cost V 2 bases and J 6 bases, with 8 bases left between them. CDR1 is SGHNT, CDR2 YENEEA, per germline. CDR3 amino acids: CASSLRGSEQYF. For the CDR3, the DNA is TGTGCCAGCAGCTTAAGGGGGTCCGAGCAGTACTTC.

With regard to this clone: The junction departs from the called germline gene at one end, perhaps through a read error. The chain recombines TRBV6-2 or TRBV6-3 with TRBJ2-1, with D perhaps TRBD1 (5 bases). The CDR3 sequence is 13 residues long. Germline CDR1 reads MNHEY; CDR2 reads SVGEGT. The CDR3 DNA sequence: TGTTCCAGCCCAAGAAAGGGGCTCAATGAGCAGTTCTTC. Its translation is CSSPRKGLNEQFF.

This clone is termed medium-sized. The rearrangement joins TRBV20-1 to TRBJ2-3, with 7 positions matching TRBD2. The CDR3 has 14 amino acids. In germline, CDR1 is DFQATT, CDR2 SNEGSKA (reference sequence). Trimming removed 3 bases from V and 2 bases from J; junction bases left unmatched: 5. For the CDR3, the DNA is TGCAGTGCTAGGTCGACTAGCCCCACAGATACGCAGTATTTT. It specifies CSARSTSPTDTQYF.

Written as DNA, the CDR3 is TGTGCCAGCAGTTATCAACTAGTAGGAGGGACCGGGGAGCTGTTTTTT. Protein sequence: CASSYQLVGGTGELFF. This chain connects TRBV6-4 to TRBJ2-2; D possibly corresponds to TRBD2 (6 bases). Germline V gives CDR1 MRHNA, CDR2 SNTAGT. V dropped 5 bases and J dropped 5 bases, with 18 bases sitting between them. The CDR3 loop spans 16 amino acids.

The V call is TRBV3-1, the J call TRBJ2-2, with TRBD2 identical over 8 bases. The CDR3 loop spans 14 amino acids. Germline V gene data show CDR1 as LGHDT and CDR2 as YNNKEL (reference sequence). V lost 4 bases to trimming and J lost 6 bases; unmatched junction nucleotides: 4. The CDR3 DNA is TGTGCCAGCAGCCCGGGAGGGCACCCCGGGGAGCTGTTTTTT. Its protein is CASSPGGHPGELFF. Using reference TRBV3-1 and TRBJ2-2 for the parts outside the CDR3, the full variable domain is DTAVSQTPKYLVTQMGNDKSIKCEQNLGHDTMYWYKQDSKKFLKIMFSYNNKELIINETVPNRFSPKSPDKAHLNLHINSLELGDSAVYFCASSPGGHPGELFFGEGSRLTVL.

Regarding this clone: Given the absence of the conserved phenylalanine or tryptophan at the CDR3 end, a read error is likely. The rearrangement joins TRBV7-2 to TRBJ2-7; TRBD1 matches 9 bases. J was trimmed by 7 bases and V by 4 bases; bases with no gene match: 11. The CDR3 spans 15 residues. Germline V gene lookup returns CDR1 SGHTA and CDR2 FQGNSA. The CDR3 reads CASSSSAGTGWEQYS. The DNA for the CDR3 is TGTGCCAGCAGCTCTAGCGCCGGGACAGGGTGGGAGCAGTACTCC.

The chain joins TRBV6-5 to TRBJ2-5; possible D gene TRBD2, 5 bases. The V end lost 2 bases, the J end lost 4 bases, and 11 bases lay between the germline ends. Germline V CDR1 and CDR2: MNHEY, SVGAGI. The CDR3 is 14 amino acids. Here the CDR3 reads CASSYVGIRETQYF. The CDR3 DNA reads TGTGCCAGCAGTTACGTCGGGATTCGAGAGACCCAGTACTTC.

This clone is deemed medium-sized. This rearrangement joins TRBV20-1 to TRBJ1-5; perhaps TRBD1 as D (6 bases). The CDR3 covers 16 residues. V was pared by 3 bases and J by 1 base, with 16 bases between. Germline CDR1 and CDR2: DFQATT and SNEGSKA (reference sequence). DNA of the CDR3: TGCAGTGCTAGCCCCTTTACAGGGAAGAGCAATCAGCCCCAGCATTTT. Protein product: CSASPFTGKSNQPQHF.

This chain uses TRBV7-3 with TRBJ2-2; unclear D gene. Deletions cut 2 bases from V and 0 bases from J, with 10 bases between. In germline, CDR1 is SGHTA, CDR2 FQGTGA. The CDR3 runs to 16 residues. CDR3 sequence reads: CASSLLGGSNTGELFF. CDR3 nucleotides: TGTGCCAGCAGCTTATTGGGCGGCTCGAACACCGGGGAGCTGTTTTTT.

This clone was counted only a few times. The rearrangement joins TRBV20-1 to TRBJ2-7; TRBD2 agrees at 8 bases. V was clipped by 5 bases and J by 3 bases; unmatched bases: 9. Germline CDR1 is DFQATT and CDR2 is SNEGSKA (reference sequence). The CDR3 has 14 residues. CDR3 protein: CSAPKSGGRYEQYF. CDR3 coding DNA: TGCAGTGCTCCTAAATCGGGGGGGCGCTACGAGCAGTACTTC.

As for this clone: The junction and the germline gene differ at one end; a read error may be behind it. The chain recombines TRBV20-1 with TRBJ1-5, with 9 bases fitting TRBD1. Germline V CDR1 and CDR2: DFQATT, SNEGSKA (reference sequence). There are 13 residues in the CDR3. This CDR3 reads CSASRDRDQPRHF. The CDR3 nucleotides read TGCAGTGCTAGCCGGGACAGGGATCAGCCCCGGCATTTT.

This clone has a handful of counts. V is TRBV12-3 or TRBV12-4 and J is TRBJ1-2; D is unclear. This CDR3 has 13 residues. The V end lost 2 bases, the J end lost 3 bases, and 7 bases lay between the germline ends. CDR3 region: CASSLFIHYGYTF. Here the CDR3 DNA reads TGTGCCAGCAGTTTATTCATCCACTATGGCTACACCTTC.

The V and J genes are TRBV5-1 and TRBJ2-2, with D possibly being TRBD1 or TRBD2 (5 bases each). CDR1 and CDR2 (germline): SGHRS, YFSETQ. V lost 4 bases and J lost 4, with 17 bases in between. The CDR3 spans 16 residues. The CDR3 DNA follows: TGCGCCAGCAGCCCTCTAGTGGGACGGGGCACCGGGGAGCTGTTTTTT. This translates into CASSPLVGRGTGELFF.

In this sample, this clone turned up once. The CDR3 here is CSAPTGSTNYGYTF. The CDR3 DNA reads as TGCAGTGCTCCCACAGGCTCGACTAACTATGGCTACACCTTC. The chain uses TRBV20-1 and TRBJ1-2; possibly TRBD1 for D (5 bases). V was cut by 5 bases and J by 0 bases, with 13 bases left in between. CDR3 length: 14 residues. CDR1 is DFQATT and CDR2 is SNEGSKA in the germline V gene (reference sequence).

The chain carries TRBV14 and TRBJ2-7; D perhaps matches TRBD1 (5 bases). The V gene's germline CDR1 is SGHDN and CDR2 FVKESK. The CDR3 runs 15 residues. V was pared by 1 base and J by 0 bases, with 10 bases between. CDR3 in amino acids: CASSQGQGTSYEQYF. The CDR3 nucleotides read TGTGCCAGCAGCCAAGGTCAGGGTACCTCCTACGAGCAGTACTTC.

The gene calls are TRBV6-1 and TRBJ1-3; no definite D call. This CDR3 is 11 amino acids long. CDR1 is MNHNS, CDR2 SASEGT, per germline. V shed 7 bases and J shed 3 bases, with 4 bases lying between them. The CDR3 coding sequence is TGTGCCAGCACCCGTGGAAACACCATATATTTT. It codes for CASTRGNTIYF.

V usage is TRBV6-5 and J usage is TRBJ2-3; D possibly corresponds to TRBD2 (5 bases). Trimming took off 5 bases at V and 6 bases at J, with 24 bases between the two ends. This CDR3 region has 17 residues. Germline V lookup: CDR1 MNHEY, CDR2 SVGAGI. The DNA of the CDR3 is TGTGCCAGCAGTCATCACACACATGTAGCGAGTGGGGATACGCAGTATTTT. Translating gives CASSHHTHVASGDTQYF.

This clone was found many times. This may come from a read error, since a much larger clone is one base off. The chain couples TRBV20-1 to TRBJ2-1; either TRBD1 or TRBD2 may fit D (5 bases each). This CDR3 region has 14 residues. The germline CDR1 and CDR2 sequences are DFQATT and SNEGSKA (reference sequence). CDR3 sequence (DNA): TGCAGTGCCCACGGGACCAATACCTACAATGGGCAGTTCTTC. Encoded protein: CSAHGTNTYNGQFF.

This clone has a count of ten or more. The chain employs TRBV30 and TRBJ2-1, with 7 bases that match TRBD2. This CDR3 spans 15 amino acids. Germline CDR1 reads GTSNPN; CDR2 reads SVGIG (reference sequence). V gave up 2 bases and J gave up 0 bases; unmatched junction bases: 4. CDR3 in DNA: TGTGCCTGGAGTAGTCTAGCGGTCTCCTACAATGAGCAGTTCTTC. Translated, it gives CAWSSLAVSYNEQFF.

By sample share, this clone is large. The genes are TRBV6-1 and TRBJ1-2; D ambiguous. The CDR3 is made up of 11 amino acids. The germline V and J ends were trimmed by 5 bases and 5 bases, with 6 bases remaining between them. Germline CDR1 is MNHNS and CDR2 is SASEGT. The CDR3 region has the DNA TGTGCCAGCAGTCAAGAATATGGCTACACCTTC. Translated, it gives CASSQEYGYTF.